The next 17 T cell receptor beta chains were all read from a single sample in a study of blood T cell repertoires in COVID-19. Repertoires were generated with immunoSEQ multiplex PCR, while TCRdb's copy carries only in-frame clones and drops some. In the table there are fewer than 25,000 clones, 85% to 90% of which are singletons. Sample: peripheral blood. Receptors were obtained from a human donor in a cohort sampled during active COVID-19.

This chain uses TRBV7-2 with TRBJ2-5, with 8 positions matching TRBD2. The CDR3 sequence is 14 residues long. Trimming removed 3 bases from V and 7 bases from J; junction bases left unmatched: 7. The V gene's germline CDR1 is SGHTA and CDR2 FQGNSA. CDR3 in amino acids: CASSFSGKEATQYF. Written as DNA, the CDR3 is TGTGCCAGCAGCTTTAGCGGGAAGGAGGCGACCCAGTACTTC.

This chain joins TRBV7-2 and TRBJ1-1, with TRBD1 identical over 7 bases. The V gene end was trimmed by 5 bases and the J gene end by 6 bases; junction bases not matched to a gene: 15. The CDR3 totals 16 residues. CDR1 and CDR2 from the germline V gene are SGHTA and FQGNSA. The CDR3 coding sequence is TGTGCCAGCAGCCTTTTAGGGGGGACAGTCTCAGCTGAAGCTTTCTTT. As protein: CASSLLGGTVSAEAFF. Variable domain in full (rest from reference TRBV7-2 and TRBJ1-1): GAGVSQSPSNKVTEKGKDVELRCDPISGHTALYWYRQSLGQGLEFLIYFQGNSAPDKSGLPSDRFSAERTGGSVSTLTIQRTQQEDSAVYLCASSLLGGTVSAEAFFGQGTRLTVV.

The genes are TRBV19 and TRBJ2-5, with TRBD1 matching 7 bases. J gave up 2 bases and V 5 bases, and 8 bases lay outside the gene matches. The CDR3 consists of 15 residues. Germline V gene sequence: CDR1 LNHDA, CDR2 SQIVND (reference sequence). The CDR3 sequence: CASSYLGTVQETQYF. The CDR3 DNA sequence: TGTGCCAGTAGTTATTTGGGGACAGTACAAGAGACCCAGTACTTC.

The gene calls are TRBV7-3 and TRBJ2-2, with 10 bases identical to TRBD2. J lost 6 bases, V lost 5 bases, and 9 bases had no gene match. The CDR3 sequence is 16 residues long. Germline V gives CDR1 SGHTA, CDR2 FQGTGA. The CDR3 reads CASSLLSGRAAGELFF. The DNA for the CDR3 is TGTGCCAGCAGCCTCTTAAGCGGGAGGGCCGCCGGGGAGCTGTTTTTT.

The V and J genes are TRBV5-1 and TRBJ2-7; 12 nucleotides match TRBD2. This CDR3 has 18 amino acids. The J segment lost 1 base and the V segment lost 3 bases, leaving 11 bases of the junction unmatched. Germline CDR1 and CDR2: SGHRS and YFSETQ. CDR3: CASSSRETSGSRSYEQYF. Written as DNA, the CDR3 is TGCGCCAGCAGCTCGCGGGAGACTAGCGGGAGCCGGTCCTACGAGCAGTACTTC.

The chain has TRBV3-1 (or the pseudogene TRBV3-2) and TRBJ2-7; 10 nucleotides line up with TRBD2. V trimming: 0 bases; J trimming: 4 bases; junction bases outside the gene matches: 6. The CDR3 runs to 16 residues. In germline, CDR1 is LGHDT, CDR2 YNNKEL (reference sequence). CDR3 amino acids: CASSQEAASGRYEQYF. The DNA for the CDR3 is TGTGCCAGCAGCCAAGAGGCGGCTAGCGGGAGATACGAGCAGTACTTC.

This chain uses TRBV3-1 (or the pseudogene TRBV3-2) with TRBJ2-3; 9 bases line up with TRBD2. The CDR3 runs to 15 residues. Germline CDR1 LGHDT, CDR2 YNNKEL (reference sequence). V was pared by 1 base and J by 4 bases, with 3 bases of the junction left unmatched. CDR3 sequence (DNA): TGTGCCAGCAGCCAAGGGCTAGCGGGACCAGATACGCAGTATTTT. It specifies CASSQGLAGPDTQYF.

The chain is built from TRBV6-1 and TRBJ2-3; 7 nucleotides line up with TRBD2. This CDR3 is built from 17 residues. The junction had 10 bases not matched to a gene; V was cut back by 4 bases and J by 0 bases. Germline-derived CDR1 and CDR2 are MNHNS and SASEGT. In DNA, the CDR3 is TGTGCCAGCAGTGGCCGCGTGGGGGGGACTAGCACAGATACGCAGTATTTT. Translating it yields CASSGRVGGTSTDTQYF.

The genes are TRBV11-2 and TRBJ2-3, with D unclear. Per the germline V gene, CDR1 is SGHAT and CDR2 is FQNNGV. The V and J ends lost 4 bases and 2 bases respectively, with 4 bases between them. CDR3 size: 12 residues. CDR3 DNA: TGTGCCAGCAGCTCCTCCACAGATACGCAGTATTTT. As protein: CASSSSTDTQYF.

V usage is TRBV28 and J usage is TRBJ2-1, with D maybe TRBD2 (6 bases). V lost 10 bases and J 0 bases, leaving 13 bases between the germline ends. The CDR3 totals 14 residues. Germline CDR1 and CDR2: MDHEN and SYDVKM. CDR3 DNA: TGTGCCACCCAGCGGGCAAGCTCCTACAATGAGCAGTTCTTC. It yields the protein CATQRASSYNEQFF.

The rearrangement links TRBV25-1 to TRBJ2-1; no clear D. There are 12 residues in the CDR3. The germline CDR1 and CDR2 sequences are MGHDK and SYGVNS. V was pared by 4 bases and J by 1 base, with 2 bases between. The CDR3 region is CASSASYNEQFF. The CDR3 nucleotides are TGTGCCAGCAGTGCGTCCTACAATGAGCAGTTCTTC.

The chain carries TRBV24-1 and TRBJ1-5; no firm D call. The V end was cut by 4 bases, the J end by 0 bases, with 15 bases between. The germline V gene has CDR1 KGHDR and CDR2 SFDVKD. The CDR3 has 17 residues. The CDR3, as DNA: TGTGCCACCAGTGACCCCCTCCTCGGCGGTAGCAATCAGCCCCAGCATTTT. As protein: CATSDPLLGGSNQPQHF.

The J gene is TRBJ1-4, the V gene TRBV6-2 or TRBV6-3; the match to TRBD1 covers 11 bases. Per the germline V gene, CDR1 is MNHEY and CDR2 is SVGEGT. This CDR3 spans 15 amino acids. Trimming took 1 base from V and 6 from J; bases not matched to a gene: 1. Here the CDR3 reads CASSYWTGGDEKLFF. Written as DNA, the CDR3 is TGTGCCAGCAGTTACTGGACAGGGGGCGATGAAAAACTGTTTTTT.

In DNA, the CDR3 is TGTGCCAGCAGCGCACAGGGGGCTGGTGGCTACACCTTC. Its translation is CASSAQGAGGYTF. This chain connects TRBV7-9 to TRBJ1-2; 9 bases line up with TRBD1. This CDR3 contains 13 residues. The trim removed 5 bases at V and 7 bases at J, leaving 5 bases unmatched. Germline-derived CDR1 and CDR2 are SEHNR and FQNEAQ (reference sequence).

The chain employs TRBV11-1 and TRBJ2-2; the match to TRBD1 covers 7 bases. The CDR3 spans 16 residues. Per the germline V gene, CDR1 is SGHAT and CDR2 is FQDESV (reference sequence). J was trimmed by 3 bases and V by 5 bases; bases with no gene match: 9. This chain's CDR3 is CASSAPTGLDTGELFF. CDR3 sequence (DNA): TGTGCCAGCAGCGCACCGACAGGGTTGGACACCGGGGAGCTGTTTTTT.

The V gene is TRBV9, the J gene TRBJ2-2, with D perhaps matching TRBD2 (6 bases). V dropped 2 bases and J dropped 0 bases, with 14 bases sitting between them. The CDR3 totals 17 residues. Germline V gives CDR1 SGDLS, CDR2 YYNGEE. The CDR3 is CASSVPAGRANTGELFF. The CDR3 bases are TGTGCCAGCAGCGTCCCCGCGGGAAGAGCGAACACCGGGGAGCTGTTTTTT.

The count of this clone is one. The V call is TRBV11-2, the J call TRBJ2-1; 7 bases are a match to TRBD2. The CDR3 sequence is 14 residues long. The germline gives CDR1 SGHAT, CDR2 FQNNGV. Trimming took 6 bases from V and 7 from J; bases not matched to a gene: 9. CDR3 sequence reads: CASSHPGLVNEQFF. The CDR3 bases are TGTGCCAGCAGTCACCCCGGACTAGTAAATGAGCAGTTCTTC.